This record covers a single T cell receptor (beta chain). These data are taken from a study of blood T cell repertoires in COVID-19. Study-wide context: Samples came from the United States, Italy and Spain, spanning acute and convalescent COVID-19. The cDNA or gDNA used as material had been derived from T cells, B-cell-depleted T cells, or PBMCs.

The CDR3 has 12 residues. V was shortened by 0 bases and J by 5 bases, with 7 bases between the two germline ends. From germline, CDR1 is GTSNPN and CDR2 SVGIG (reference sequence). In the original processing: Amplifying reference gene primers gave estimates of nucleated cell counts. Measured with immunoSEQ multiplex PCR; TCRdb has only the in-frame clones, and not every one. V, J and clone size are taken as reported in that table, and D and trimming were inferred from the DNA itself. The sample includes 150,000 to 200,000 clones, about 80% of them seen just once. The rearrangement joins TRBV30 to TRBJ1-1; D remains unclear. The receptor's source is a human donor with acute or convalescent COVID-19. The donor label of this sample is uncertain. Source material: peripheral blood. The CDR3 DNA reads TGTGCCTGGAGTGTACTTCGTACTGAAGCTTTCTTT. Translating it yields CAWSVLRTEAFF.